This TCR beta chain was profiled in a study of T cell repertoires in cytomegalovirus infection. Study overall: Well-studied HLA-B-restricted epitopes and recently identified HLA-C-restricted epitopes of CMV were both used in the study.

Per the germline V gene, CDR1 is SNHLY and CDR2 is FYNNEI. The CDR3 consists of 13 residues. With respect to this clonotype: What it binds is not known. At one end, the junction sequence differs from germline, possibly due to a read error.

MiXCR, applied by TCRdb to the reads, yields one record per CDR3 protein. The sample has approximately 470,000 distinct CDR3 sequences, about two fifths seen once. This material consisted of cultured PBMCs, taken from culture after CMV antigen stimulation. This TCR was sampled from a human donor in good health (CMV status not recorded). Some clones in this sample may be carry-over from other donors' samples. The rearrangement uses TRBV2 and TRBJ2-2; 7 bases are a match to TRBD1. Here the CDR3 DNA reads TGTGCCAGCAGCTCGGGACAGACCGGGGAGCTGCTTTTT. Its translation is CASSSGQTGELLF.